Listed below are T cell receptor beta chains from one sample, sequenced in a study of shared clonotypes between healthy human individuals. The repertoire was sequenced with immunoSEQ multiplex PCR; TCRdb's copy has only in-frame clones and lacks some. The repertoire holds some 1.4 million clones, with more than 95% as singletons. Sequenced input: naive CD4+ T cells sorted from blood. These receptors came from a man aged 25 to 40 in good health. The CDR3 runs from the conserved cysteine through the conserved F or W. A D gene is named only where the DNA matches it firmly. A clone size is listed for some rows: how often the clone was seen (once, few, many), or a class if it is expanded.

j_gene	abundance	v_gene	d_gene	CDR3nt	CDR3aa
TRBJ2-7	NA	TRBV10-3	NA	TGTGCCATCAGTGAGTCCCCTCAGAATCTTCCCTACGAGCAGTACTTC	CAISESPQNLPYEQYF
TRBJ2-2	NA	TRBV18	NA	TGTGCCAGCTCACCACTCGAATATCCCGGGGAGCTGTTTTTT	CASSPLEYPGELFF
TRBJ2-7	once	TRBV19	NA	TGTGCCAGTAGTCACAGGGGAGGGAACGAGCAGTACTTC	CASSHRGGNEQYF
TRBJ2-5	NA	TRBV27	NA	TGTGCCAGCGCCGGACACACCCAAGAGACCCAGTACTTC	CASAGHTQETQYF
TRBJ2-5	NA	TRBV7-9	TRBD2	TGTGCCAGCAGCTCGGGACTAGCGGGCTTAAAAGAGACCCAGTACTTC	CASSSGLAGLKETQYF
TRBJ2-1	NA	TRBV7-9	NA	TGTGCCAGCAGCTTAAGCGGCGGGCAAACAAATGAGCAGTTCTTC	CASSLSGGQTNEQFF
TRBJ2-5	NA	TRBV5-1	NA	TGCGCCAGCAGAGATGCCAGGGGGAGGGAGACCCAGTACTTC	CASRDARGRETQYF
TRBJ2-6	NA	TRBV5-1	TRBD1	TGCGCCAGCAGCGCCCCCAGGGGGCCTGGGGCCAACGTCCTGACTTTC	CASSAPRGPGANVLTF
TRBJ1-5	NA	TRBV7-8	NA	TGTGCCAGCAGCTTAGGTCGTCACATCTCTTATAGCAATCAGCCCCAGCATTTT	CASSLGRHISYSNQPQHF
TRBJ2-7	NA	TRBV6-5	NA	TGTGCCAGCAGTTATACGTCTTGGGGCGAGCAGTACTTC	CASSYTSWGEQYF
TRBJ1-4	NA	TRBV7-7	TRBD1	TGTGCTAGCAGCTCCGGGACAGGGGAAAAACTGTTTTTT	CASSSGTGEKLFF
TRBJ2-3	once	TRBV27	TRBD2	TGTGCCAGCAGTACCTCGACTAGCGGGAGATTGACAGATACGCAGTATTTT	CASSTSTSGRLTDTQYF
TRBJ2-1	NA	TRBV10-3	TRBD2	TGTGCCACGACGGGACTAGCGGGGAATGAGCAGTTCTTC	CATTGLAGNEQFF
TRBJ2-3	once	TRBV10-3	NA	TGTGCCATCAGCCCCCCCGGGACATCTTCCACAGATACGCAGTATTTT	CAISPPGTSSTDTQYF
TRBJ1-5	NA	TRBV7-2	NA	TGTGCCAGCAGCTTTAGCCCGCAACAGCCCCAGCATTTT	CASSFSPQQPQHF
TRBJ2-7	NA	TRBV29-1	TRBD2	TGCAGCGTTGAACTAGCGGGAGTCGAGCAGTACTTC	CSVELAGVEQYF
TRBJ1-5	NA	TRBV19	NA	TGTGCCACCGGACACCAGGTTCAGCCCCAGCATTTT	CATGHQVQPQHF
TRBJ2-7	NA	TRBV6-1	NA	TGTGCCAGCAGATATGAACAGGGCCCACCCTACGAGCAGTACTTC	CASRYEQGPPYEQYF
TRBJ2-7	NA	TRBV7-9	NA	TGTGCCAGCAGCCCGCGCCTGGACTCCTACGAGCAGTACTTC	CASSPRLDSYEQYF
TRBJ1-3	once	TRBV9	NA	TGTGCCAGCAGCGTGGCAGGGGCTGGAAACACCATATATTTT	CASSVAGAGNTIYF
TRBJ2-3	NA	TRBV6-1	TRBD2	TGTGCCAGCAGTGAAGCCCCCTTTCTAGCGGGAGTAGATACGCAGTATTTT	CASSEAPFLAGVDTQYF
TRBJ1-2	NA	TRBV6-5	TRBD1	TGTGCCAGCAGTATCCGACAGGGAAACTATGGCTACACCTTC	CASSIRQGNYGYTF
TRBJ2-1	NA	TRBV18	TRBD1	TGTGCCAGCTCACCCCAGACAGGGTTTTACAATGAGCAGTTCTTC	CASSPQTGFYNEQFF
TRBJ1-4	NA	TRBV28	NA	TGTGCCAGCAGTTTCCCCGGGACGTCGGAAAAACTGTTTTTT	CASSFPGTSEKLFF
TRBJ1-5	once	TRBV28	NA	TGTGCCAGCAGGAACGGGGCTTTCAATCAGCCCCAGCATTTT	CASRNGAFNQPQHF
TRBJ2-7	NA	TRBV7-2	NA	TGTGCCAGCAGTCGTCAAGATTCCTACGAGCAGTACTTC	CASSRQDSYEQYF
TRBJ1-3	NA	TRBV29-1	NA	TGCAGCGTTGCATTGAACTCTGGAAACACCATATATTTT	CSVALNSGNTIYF
TRBJ2-7	once	TRBV14	TRBD1	TGTGCCAGCAGCTGGACAGGGGGCTACGAGCAGTACTTC	CASSWTGGYEQYF
TRBJ2-1	NA	TRBV11-2	NA	TGTGCCAGCAGCTTAATCCCCCAGATGAATGAGCAGTTCTTC	CASSLIPQMNEQFF
TRBJ2-5	NA	TRBV9	NA	TGTGCCAGCAGCGTTAGTGGGGGACACCAAGAGACCCAGTACTTC	CASSVSGGHQETQYF
TRBJ2-7	NA	TRBV6-6	NA	TGTGCCAGCAGCCCCCCCCTTAGGACCTTCTACGAGCAGTACTTC	CASSPPLRTFYEQYF
TRBJ1-4	NA	TRBV5-1	TRBD1	TGCGCCAGCAGTTTAACAGGGGAAGATGAAAAACTGTTTTTT	CASSLTGEDEKLFF
TRBJ2-3	NA	TRBV18	NA	TGTGCCAGCTCACTGACCCTTAGCACAGATACGCAGTATTTT	CASSLTLSTDTQYF
TRBJ2-1	NA	TRBV6-6	NA	TGTGCCAGCAGCAAGGGACTGTACAATGAGCAGTTCTTC	CASSKGLYNEQFF
TRBJ2-1	NA	TRBV19	NA	TGTGCCAGTAGTATAGTTCCTGGCCGACCCCCTGAGCAGTTCTTC	CASSIVPGRPPEQFF
TRBJ2-2	NA	TRBV6-1	NA	TGTGCCAGCAGTTATGGGTACACCGGGGAGCTGTTTTTT	CASSYGYTGELFF
TRBJ2-7	NA	TRBV5-5	NA	TGTGCCAGCAGCTTGGCGCAGCGCCTTTCGATCCGCGAGCAGTACTTC	CASSLAQRLSIREQYF
TRBJ1-1	NA	TRBV6-5	NA	TGTGCCAGCAAGGGGCTGTTCACTGAAGCTTTCTTT	CASKGLFTEAFF
TRBJ2-1	NA	TRBV28	NA	TGTGCCAGCAGTTTAAGCAGTTACAATGAGCAGTTCTTC	CASSLSSYNEQFF
TRBJ1-1	once	TRBV28	NA	TGTGCCAGCAGTCTACTGGGACTGGGCACTGAAGCTTTCTTT	CASSLLGLGTEAFF
TRBJ2-2	NA	TRBV9	NA	TGTGCCAGCAGTCTCTTATCTACAGAGGCCGGGGAGCTGTTTTTT	CASSLLSTEAGELFF
TRBJ2-3	NA	TRBV6-5	NA	TGTGCCAGCAGTTCCCGGACACCTACTAGCACAGATACGCAGTATTTT	CASSSRTPTSTDTQYF
TRBJ2-3	once	TRBV5-1	NA	TGCGCCAGCAGCTCGAACCGGGACACCGCCACAGATACGCAGTATTTT	CASSSNRDTATDTQYF
TRBJ1-1	NA	TRBV7-9	NA	TGTGCCAGCAGCCGCCAGGCCGCAGCTTTCTTT	CASSRQAAAFF
TRBJ2-7	NA	TRBV19	TRBD2	TGTGCCAGTAGTGCTACAAGTATAGGACTAGCGGGGATCTACGAGCAGTACTTC	CASSATSIGLAGIYEQYF
TRBJ1-5	once	TRBV28	TRBD1	TGTGCCAGCAGACGTGAGGGGACAGCCGGCAATCAGCCCCAGCATTTT	CASRREGTAGNQPQHF
TRBJ1-1	NA	TRBV5-1	TRBD1	TGCGCCAGCAGCACGGGGACAGGGGGCAGTGAAGCTTTCTTT	CASSTGTGGSEAFF
TRBJ2-7	NA	TRBV7-2	TRBD2	TGTGCCAGCAGCTATACTAGCGACCTCTACGAGCAGTACTTC	CASSYTSDLYEQYF
TRBJ2-6	NA	TRBV4-1	NA	TGCGCCAGCAGGGGAATCTCTGGGGCCAACGTCCTGACTTTC	CASRGISGANVLTF
TRBJ2-1	NA	TRBV9	NA	TGTGCCAGCAGCGTAGGGGATCAAGCCTACAATGAGCAGTTCTTC	CASSVGDQAYNEQFF
TRBJ2-1	NA	TRBV9	NA	TGTGCCAGCAGCCCACACCTGTCGGGGTTGGGTGAGCAGTTCTTC	CASSPHLSGLGEQFF
TRBJ1-6	NA	TRBV10-3	NA	TGTGCCATCAGTGAGGGGAGTTATGTCCACTTT	CAISEGSYVHF
TRBJ1-4	NA	TRBV28	NA	TGTGCCAGCAGCTCCCGTGGGGGGTTAGGGGAAAAACTGTTTTTT	CASSSRGGLGEKLFF
TRBJ1-4	NA	TRBV20-1	NA	TGCAGTGCCGAGCGAACGGAAAAACTGTTTTTT	CSAERTEKLFF
TRBJ2-1	NA	TRBV11-1	NA	TGTGCCAGCCGTCTGGCGGACAATGAGCAGTTCTTC	CASRLADNEQFF
TRBJ1-1	NA	TRBV7-2	TRBD1	TGTGCCAGCAGCTCTCAGGGGGTCCACACGGGAACTGAAGCTTTCTTT	CASSSQGVHTGTEAFF
TRBJ2-7	NA	TRBV10-3	NA	TGTGCCATCAGTGAGTCTGACGGAGCCTACGAGCAGTACTTC	CAISESDGAYEQYF